The TCR beta chain under discussion was sequenced for a study of early T cells in non-severe SARS-CoV-2 infection. Across the whole study: The study sequenced bulk RNA from unsorted whole blood, with chains unpaired. The study, taken as a whole, reports: Clonotype matching in VDJdb favored anti-spike CD8 responses and did not capture private and CD4 specificities.

Comments on this clonotype: Its cognate antigen is unknown.

Losses at the gene ends were 0 bases for V and 5 bases for J; bases not matched to a gene: 5. Germline V gene data show CDR1 as MNHEY and CDR2 as SMNVEV (reference sequence). The CDR3 is made up of 16 amino acids. The library protocol tagged individual cDNA molecules with unique molecular identifiers. TCRdb recomputed calls from the 5' RACE reads with MiXCR, one row per CDR3 protein. The sample contains about 90,000 distinct CDR3 sequences, approximately 12% of which appear only once. The chain is built from TRBV27 and TRBJ1-5, with 9 bases fitting TRBD1. The sequence came from an adult who was a healthcare worker with PCR-confirmed SARS-CoV-2 infection or an uninfected control (not recorded which). Sequenced material: whole blood, taken at baseline. The CDR3 DNA follows: TGTGCCAGCAGTTTATCCGCCGGGACAGGGTATCAGCCCCAGCATTTT. It translates to CASSLSAGTGYQPQHF.